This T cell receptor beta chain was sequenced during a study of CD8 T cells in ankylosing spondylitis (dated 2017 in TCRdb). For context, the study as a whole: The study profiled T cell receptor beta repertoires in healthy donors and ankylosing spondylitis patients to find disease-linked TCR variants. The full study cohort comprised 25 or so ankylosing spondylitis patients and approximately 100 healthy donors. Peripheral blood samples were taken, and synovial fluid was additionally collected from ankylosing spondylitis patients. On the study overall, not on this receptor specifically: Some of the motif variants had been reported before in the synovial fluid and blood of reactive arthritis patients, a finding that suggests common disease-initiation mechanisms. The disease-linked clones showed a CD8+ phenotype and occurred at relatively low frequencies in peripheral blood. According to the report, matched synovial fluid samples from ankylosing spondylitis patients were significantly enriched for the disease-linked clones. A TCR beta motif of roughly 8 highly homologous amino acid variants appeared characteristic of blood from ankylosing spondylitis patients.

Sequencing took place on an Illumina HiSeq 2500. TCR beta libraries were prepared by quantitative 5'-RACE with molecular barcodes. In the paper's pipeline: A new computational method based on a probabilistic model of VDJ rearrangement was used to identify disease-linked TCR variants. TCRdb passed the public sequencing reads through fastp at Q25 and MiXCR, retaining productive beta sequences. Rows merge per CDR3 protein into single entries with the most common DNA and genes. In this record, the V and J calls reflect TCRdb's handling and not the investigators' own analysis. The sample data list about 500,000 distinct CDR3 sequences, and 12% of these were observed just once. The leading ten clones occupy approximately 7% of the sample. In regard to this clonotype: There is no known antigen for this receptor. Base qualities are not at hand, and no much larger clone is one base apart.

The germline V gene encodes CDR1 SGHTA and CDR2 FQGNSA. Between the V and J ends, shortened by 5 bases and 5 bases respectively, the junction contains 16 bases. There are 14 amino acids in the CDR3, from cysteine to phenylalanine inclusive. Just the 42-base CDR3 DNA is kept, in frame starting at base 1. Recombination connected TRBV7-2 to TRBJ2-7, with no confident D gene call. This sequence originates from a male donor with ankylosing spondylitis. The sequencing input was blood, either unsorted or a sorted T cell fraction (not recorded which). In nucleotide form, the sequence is TGTGCCAGCAGCCTCGGGCCACGACGACACGAGCAGTACTTC. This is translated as CASSLGPRRHEQYF.